The 24 T cell receptor beta chains in this list originate from one sample, sequenced in a study of technical replicates of blood from a few donors. The repertoire was sequenced with immunoSEQ multiplex PCR; TCRdb's copy has only in-frame clones and lacks some. This table has about 75,000 clones, approximately 97% appearing once. Sequenced sample: T cells isolated from PBMCs. The receptors shown here come from a human donor in good health.

The rearrangement joins TRBV25-1 to TRBJ1-2, with 11 nucleotides matching TRBD1. The CDR3 consists of 15 residues. Germline lookup yields CDR1 MGHDK and CDR2 SYGVNS. With 7 bases clipped from V and 8 bases from J, the junction kept 12 bases outside the gene matches. CDR3 in DNA: TGTGCCAGCAACCGGGGACAGGGGGAAAGTAAGGGCTACACCTTC. This gives the protein CASNRGQGESKGYTF.

The CDR3 nucleotides read TGTGCCAGCAGGAAAGGGGTTGACGAGCAGTACTTC. It specifies CASRKGVDEQYF. The genes are TRBV6-6 and TRBJ2-7; a possible D gene is TRBD1 (5 bases). The CDR3 contains 12 residues. Germline lookup yields CDR1 MNHNY and CDR2 SVGAGI (reference sequence). V was pared by 6 bases and J by 5 bases, with 11 bases between.

V and J are TRBV6-5 and TRBJ2-2; D is perhaps TRBD2 (6 bases). V was clipped by 7 bases and J by 6 bases, with 12 bases between them. The CDR3 is made up of 13 amino acids. The germline V gene encodes CDR1 MNHEY and CDR2 SVGAGI. The CDR3 nucleotides read TGTGCCAGCACGGGGGACTGGTCCGGGGAGCTGTTTTTT. This translates into CASTGDWSGELFF.

This chain uses TRBV21-1 with TRBJ2-5; the table's D call TRBD1 went unverified against the DNA. TRBV21-1 corresponds to a pseudogene. This CDR3 is built from 16 residues. CDR3 region: CASSSRDRKYQETQYF. CDR3 bases: TGTGCCAGCAGCTCCCGGGACAGGAAGTACCAAGAGACCCAGTACTTC.

This clone was detected once. The rearrangement joins TRBV4-1 to TRBJ2-3, with 7 bases lining up with TRBD1. J was trimmed by 7 bases and V by 1 base; bases with no gene match: 2. Germline CDR1 MGHRA, CDR2 YSYEKL. The CDR3 runs to 13 residues. In nucleotides, the CDR3 is TGCGCCAGCAGCCAAGCCAGGGGGTATACGCAGTATTTT. Its protein is CASSQARGYTQYF.

This chain's CDR3 is CASMEDSYGYTF. Here the CDR3 DNA reads TGTGCCAGTATGGAGGATTCCTATGGCTACACCTTC. The chain links TRBV19 to TRBJ1-2; D gene unclear. The germline CDR1 and CDR2 sequences are LNHDA and SQIVND (reference sequence). The CDR3 sequence is 12 residues long. The V and J ends lost 7 bases and 4 bases respectively, with 10 bases between them.

The chain combines TRBV27 with TRBJ2-3, with 7 bases identical to TRBD2. Germline CDR1 and CDR2: MNHEY and SMNVEV (reference sequence). The ends lost 10 bases at V and 4 bases at J; junction bases unmatched: 2. This CDR3 has 11 amino acids. CDR3: CATRGADTQYF. The CDR3 region has the DNA TGTGCCACCCGGGGGGCAGATACGCAGTATTTT.

V and J are TRBV5-1 and TRBJ2-1; the match to TRBD1 covers 7 bases. This CDR3 contains 14 residues. Per the germline V gene, CDR1 is SGHRS and CDR2 is YFSETQ. The ends lost 3 bases at V and 7 bases at J; junction bases unmatched: 7. The CDR3 DNA is TGCGCCAGCAGCTGGAGACAGGGTAGAAATGAGCAGTTCTTC. Protein: CASSWRQGRNEQFF.

V and J are TRBV6-6 and TRBJ2-2, with 8 bases fitting TRBD1. Trimming took 7 bases from V and 4 from J; bases not matched to a gene: 5. Looked up from germline, CDR1 is MNHNY and CDR2 is SVGAGI (reference sequence). The CDR3 spans 14 residues. The CDR3 nucleotides read TGTGCCAGCATCGGGACAGGCAGCACCGGGGAGCTGTTTTTT. As protein: CASIGTGSTGELFF.

The rearrangement links TRBV6-5 to TRBJ2-7; TRBD1 might be the D (5 bases). CDR1 MNHEY and CDR2 SVGAGI come from the germline V gene. V was pared by 0 bases and J by 2 bases, with 8 bases between. The CDR3 has 14 amino acids. The CDR3 is CASSYSTGPYEQYF. In DNA form, the CDR3 reads TGTGCCAGCAGTTACTCTACAGGACCCTACGAGCAGTACTTC.

The DNA of the CDR3 is TGTGCCAGCAGCTTACAGACAGGGACCTACGAGCAGTACTTC. Translating it yields CASSLQTGTYEQYF. The chain couples TRBV9 to TRBJ2-7, with TRBD1 matching over 7 bases. The germline gives CDR1 SGDLS, CDR2 YYNGEE. V lost 4 bases and J lost 2; bases outside the gene matches: 6. CDR3 size: 14 residues.

The chain is built from TRBV27 and TRBJ1-1; 8 positions match TRBD1. V dropped 6 bases and J dropped 1; count of bases not matched to a gene: 19. This CDR3 is 19 amino acids long. CDR1 and CDR2 from the germline V gene are MNHEY and SMNVEV (reference sequence). CDR3 region: CASRPQGRGLLPANTEAFF. For the CDR3, the DNA is TGTGCCAGCAGACCCCAGGGCAGGGGGCTTCTACCCGCGAACACTGAAGCTTTCTTT.

This chain uses TRBV7-9 with TRBJ2-2; 9 nucleotides align to TRBD1. This CDR3 is built from 18 residues. Looked up from germline, CDR1 is SEHNR and CDR2 is FQNEAQ (reference sequence). V was clipped by 6 bases and J by 4 bases; unmatched bases: 15. The CDR3 DNA is TGTGCCAGCAGTCCCTGGGGGTCGGGACAGGGCCCCACCGGGGAGCTGTTTTTT. Protein product: CASSPWGSGQGPTGELFF.

V gene TRBV11-3 combines with J gene TRBJ2-1, with D possibly being TRBD1 (6 bases). Trimming shortened V by 8 bases and J by 4 bases, and 15 bases separated the two germline ends. The CDR3 extends over 14 amino acids. Germline loops: CDR1 SGHNT, CDR2 YENEEA. As DNA, the CDR3 is TGTGCCAGCTCCCGGCCAGGGGAATACAATGAGCAGTTCTTC. Translating it yields CASSRPGEYNEQFF.

The chain couples TRBV15 to TRBJ1-5; D might be TRBD1 (5 bases). The CDR3 is made up of 18 amino acids. CDR1 is LNHNV and CDR2 is YYDKDF in the germline V gene (reference sequence). Trimming removed 4 bases at V and 9 bases at J, with 28 bases between. The CDR3 here is CATSKSGTQDRGERPQHF. Written as DNA, the CDR3 is TGTGCCACCAGCAAGAGCGGGACCCAAGATAGAGGGGAACGGCCCCAGCATTTT.

The chain links TRBV14 to TRBJ1-3, with D perhaps TRBD1 (6 bases). This CDR3 comprises 14 residues. Germline CDR1 is SGHDN and CDR2 is FVKESK. Trimming removed 1 base at V and 8 bases at J, with 12 bases between. DNA of the CDR3: TGTGCCAGCAGCCAAGCGACAGGACGGGACACCATATATTTT. It codes for CASSQATGRDTIYF.

This chain connects TRBV29-1 to TRBJ2-3; no definite D call. Germline V gives CDR1 SQVTM, CDR2 ANQGSEA. CDR3 length: 14 residues. V lost 4 bases and J lost 4, with 15 bases in between. CDR3 in amino acids: CSVVAGPAADTQYF. The CDR3 nucleotides are TGCAGCGTTGTAGCCGGTCCTGCGGCAGATACGCAGTATTTT.

CDR3 amino acids: CASSESSGRDEQYF. Written as DNA, the CDR3 is TGCGCCAGCAGTGAGTCTAGCGGGAGGGACGAGCAGTACTTC. V gene TRBV10-1 combines with J gene TRBJ2-7; TRBD2 matches 11 bases. The germline V gene encodes CDR1 WNHNN and CDR2 SYGVQD (reference sequence). J lost 5 bases, V lost 0 bases, and 0 bases had no gene match. The CDR3 is 14 amino acids.

This clone showed up just once. The J gene is TRBJ2-1, the V gene TRBV28; 8 bases are shared with TRBD1. The CDR3 loop spans 18 amino acids. Germline CDR1 is MDHEN and CDR2 is SYDVKM. V was pared by 3 bases and J by 4 bases, with 14 bases of the junction left unmatched. CDR3 amino acids: CASSLPRGPYSFYNEQFF. CDR3 nucleotides: TGTGCCAGCAGTTTGCCCAGGGGGCCCTATTCTTTTTACAATGAGCAGTTCTTC.

The V call is TRBV10-3, the J call TRBJ1-2; D perhaps matches TRBD1 (6 bases). V dropped 4 bases and J dropped 8 bases, with 14 bases sitting between them. The CDR3 spans 13 residues. Germline CDR1 reads ENHRY; CDR2 reads SYGVKD. DNA for the CDR3: TGTGCCATCAGTGTAACAGGGAGAGAGGGCTACACCTTC. Protein sequence: CAISVTGREGYTF.

J is TRBJ1-5 and V is TRBV18, with TRBD1 identical over 8 bases. CDR3 size: 16 residues. V was clipped by 3 bases and J by 2 bases; unmatched bases: 6. The germline gives CDR1 KGHSH, CDR2 LQKENI. The CDR3 reads CASSPSGGRGNQPQHF. The CDR3 DNA sequence: TGTGCCAGCTCACCGTCAGGGGGCAGGGGCAATCAGCCCCAGCATTTT.

The chain has TRBV21-1 and TRBJ2-4; the table names TRBD1, a call not compared with the DNA. TRBV21-1 is designated a pseudogene. The CDR3 extends over 13 amino acids. CDR3 in amino acids: CASSPQGEDIQYF. CDR3 DNA: TGTGCCAGCAGCCCCCAGGGGGAAGACATTCAGTACTTC.

The chain recombines TRBV21-1 with TRBJ1-2. TRBV21-1 is described as a pseudogene. This CDR3 is built from 15 residues. Here the CDR3 reads CASSRWRPMDYGYTF. In DNA, the CDR3 is TGTGCCAGCAGCAGGTGGCGGCCGATGGACTATGGCTACACCTTC.

The rearrangement joins TRBV29-1 to TRBJ1-1; D remains ambiguous. V lost 0 bases to trimming and J lost 9 bases, with 17 bases between them. Germline CDR1 is SQVTM and CDR2 is ANQGSEA. The CDR3 totals 14 residues. The CDR3 loop reads CSVEDAGILMKAFF. The CDR3 nucleotides read TGCAGCGTTGAAGATGCCGGGATCCTAATGAAAGCTTTCTTT.